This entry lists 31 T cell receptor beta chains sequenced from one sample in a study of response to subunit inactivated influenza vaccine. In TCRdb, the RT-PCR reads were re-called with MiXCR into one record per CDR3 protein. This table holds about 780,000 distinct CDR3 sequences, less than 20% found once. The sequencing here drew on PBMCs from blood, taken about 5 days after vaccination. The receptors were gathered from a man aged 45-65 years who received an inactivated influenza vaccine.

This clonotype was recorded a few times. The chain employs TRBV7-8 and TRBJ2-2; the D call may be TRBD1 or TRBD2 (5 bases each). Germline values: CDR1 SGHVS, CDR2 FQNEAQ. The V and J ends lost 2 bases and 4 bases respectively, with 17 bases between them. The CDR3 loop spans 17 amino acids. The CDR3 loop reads CASSLMGRPSGTGELFF. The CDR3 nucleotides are TGTGCCAGCAGCTTAATGGGACGGCCCTCGGGCACCGGGGAGCTGTTTTTT.

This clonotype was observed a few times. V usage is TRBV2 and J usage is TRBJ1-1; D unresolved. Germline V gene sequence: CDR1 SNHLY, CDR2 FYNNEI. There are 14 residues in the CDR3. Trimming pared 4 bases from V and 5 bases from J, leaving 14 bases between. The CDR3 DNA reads TGTGCCAGCAGTGTCATCCCTAGGGAAACTGAAGCTTTCTTT. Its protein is CASSVIPRETEAFF.

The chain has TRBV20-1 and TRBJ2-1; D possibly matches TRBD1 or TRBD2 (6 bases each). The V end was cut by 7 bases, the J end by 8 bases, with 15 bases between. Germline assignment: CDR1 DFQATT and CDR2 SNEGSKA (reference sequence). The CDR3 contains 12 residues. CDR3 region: CSVKPGAYEQFF. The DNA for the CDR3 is TGCAGTGTCAAACCGGGGGCCTATGAGCAGTTCTTC.

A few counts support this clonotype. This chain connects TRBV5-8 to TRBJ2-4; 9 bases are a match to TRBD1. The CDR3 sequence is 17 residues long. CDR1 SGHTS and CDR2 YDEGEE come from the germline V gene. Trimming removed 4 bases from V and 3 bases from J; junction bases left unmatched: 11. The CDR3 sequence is CASSLTVTGGDKNIQYF. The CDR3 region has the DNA TGTGCCAGCAGCCTGACCGTTACAGGGGGCGACAAAAACATTCAGTACTTC.

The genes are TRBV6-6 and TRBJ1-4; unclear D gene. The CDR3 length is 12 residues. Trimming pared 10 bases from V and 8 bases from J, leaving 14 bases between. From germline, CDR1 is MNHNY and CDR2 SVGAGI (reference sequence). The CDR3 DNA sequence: TGTGCCATCGGAACCCCCAAGGAAAAACTGTTTTTT. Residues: CAIGTPKEKLFF.

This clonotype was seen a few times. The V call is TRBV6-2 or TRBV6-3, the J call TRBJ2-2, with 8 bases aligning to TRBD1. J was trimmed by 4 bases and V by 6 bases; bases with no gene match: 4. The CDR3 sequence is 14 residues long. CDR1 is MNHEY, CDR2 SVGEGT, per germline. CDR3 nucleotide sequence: TGTGCCAGCAGACGGACAGGGTTCACCGGGGAGCTGTTTTTT. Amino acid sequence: CASRRTGFTGELFF.

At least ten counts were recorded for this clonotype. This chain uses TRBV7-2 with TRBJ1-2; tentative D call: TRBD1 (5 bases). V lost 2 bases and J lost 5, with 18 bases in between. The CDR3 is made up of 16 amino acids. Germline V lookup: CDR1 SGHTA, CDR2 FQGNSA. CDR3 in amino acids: CASSLLRQPVRYGYTF. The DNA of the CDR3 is TGTGCCAGCAGCTTACTACGACAGCCGGTCCGATATGGCTACACCTTC.

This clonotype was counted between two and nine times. The CDR3 reads CASSFLQMNTGELFF. The CDR3 region has the DNA TGCGCCAGCAGCTTCCTACAGATGAACACCGGGGAGCTGTTTTTT. The chain employs TRBV5-1 and TRBJ2-2, with unresolved D. CDR3 length equals 15 residues. Per germline, CDR1 SGHRS and CDR2 YFSETQ. The V end lost 2 bases, the J end lost 1 base, and 9 bases lay between the germline ends.

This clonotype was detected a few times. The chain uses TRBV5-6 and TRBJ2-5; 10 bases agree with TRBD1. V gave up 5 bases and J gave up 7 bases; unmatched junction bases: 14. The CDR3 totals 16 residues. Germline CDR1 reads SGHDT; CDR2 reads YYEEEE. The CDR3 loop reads CASRNRDRGGFGTQYF. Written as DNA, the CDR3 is TGTGCCAGCAGGAACCGGGACAGGGGCGGATTTGGGACCCAGTACTTC.

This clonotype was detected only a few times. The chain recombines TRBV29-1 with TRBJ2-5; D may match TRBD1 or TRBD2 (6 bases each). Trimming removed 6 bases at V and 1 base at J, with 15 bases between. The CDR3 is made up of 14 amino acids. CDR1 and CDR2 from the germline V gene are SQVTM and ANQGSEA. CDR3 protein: CSVTIGGSQETQYF. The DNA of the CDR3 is TGCAGCGTGACCATCGGGGGCAGCCAAGAGACCCAGTACTTC.

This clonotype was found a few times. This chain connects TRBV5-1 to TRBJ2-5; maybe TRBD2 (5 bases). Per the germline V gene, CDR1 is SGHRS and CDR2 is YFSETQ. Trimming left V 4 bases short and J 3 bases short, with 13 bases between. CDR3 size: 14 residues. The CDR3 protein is CASSPVSVKETQYF. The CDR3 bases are TGCGCCAGCAGCCCCGTTAGCGTCAAAGAGACCCAGTACTTC. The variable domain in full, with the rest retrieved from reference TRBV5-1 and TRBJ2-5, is KAGVTQTPRYLIKTRGQQVTLSCSPISGHRSVSWYQQTPGQGLQFLFEYFSETQRNKGNFPGRFSGRQFSNSRSEMNVSTLELGDSALYLCASSPVSVKETQYFGPGTRLLVL.

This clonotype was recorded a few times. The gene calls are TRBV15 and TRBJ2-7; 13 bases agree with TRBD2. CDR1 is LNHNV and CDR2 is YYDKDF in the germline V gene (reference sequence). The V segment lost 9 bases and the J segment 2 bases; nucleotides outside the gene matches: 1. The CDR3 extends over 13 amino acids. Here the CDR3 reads CATGTSGTYEQYF. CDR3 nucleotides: TGTGCCACAGGGACTAGCGGGACCTACGAGCAGTACTTC.

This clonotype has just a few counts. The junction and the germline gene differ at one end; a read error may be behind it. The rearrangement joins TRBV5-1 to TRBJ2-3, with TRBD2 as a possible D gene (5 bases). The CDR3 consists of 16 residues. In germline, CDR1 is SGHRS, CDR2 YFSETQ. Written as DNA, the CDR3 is TGTGCCAGCAGTTTTGGGCTAGCCGGGGGCACAGATACGCAGTATTTT. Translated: CASSFGLAGGTDTQYF.

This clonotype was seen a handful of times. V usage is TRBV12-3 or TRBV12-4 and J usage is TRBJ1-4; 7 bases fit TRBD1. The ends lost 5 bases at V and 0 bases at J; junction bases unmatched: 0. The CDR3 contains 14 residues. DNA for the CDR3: TGTGCCAGCAGTGGACAGGCAACTAATGAAAAACTGTTTTTT. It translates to CASSGQATNEKLFF.

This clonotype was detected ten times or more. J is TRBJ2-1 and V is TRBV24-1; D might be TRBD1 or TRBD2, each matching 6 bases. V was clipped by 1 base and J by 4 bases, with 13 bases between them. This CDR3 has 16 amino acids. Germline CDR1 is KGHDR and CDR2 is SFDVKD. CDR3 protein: CATSDFPGGGYNEQFF. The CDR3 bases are TGTGCCACCAGTGATTTTCCCGGGGGCGGTTACAATGAGCAGTTCTTC.

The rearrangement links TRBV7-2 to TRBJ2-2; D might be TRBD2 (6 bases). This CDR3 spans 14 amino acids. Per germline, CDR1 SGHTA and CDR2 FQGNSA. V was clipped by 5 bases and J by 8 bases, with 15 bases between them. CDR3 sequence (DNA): TGTGCCAGCAGCCGCCGGGGGAACTGGGGGGAGCTGTTTTTT. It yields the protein CASSRRGNWGELFF.

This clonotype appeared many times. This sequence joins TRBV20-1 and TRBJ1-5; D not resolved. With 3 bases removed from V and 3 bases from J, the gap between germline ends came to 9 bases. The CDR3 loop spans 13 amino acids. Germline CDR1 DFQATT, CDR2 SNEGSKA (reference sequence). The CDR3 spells CSARGPFNQPQHF. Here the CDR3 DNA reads TGCAGTGCTAGGGGCCCCTTCAATCAGCCCCAGCATTTT.

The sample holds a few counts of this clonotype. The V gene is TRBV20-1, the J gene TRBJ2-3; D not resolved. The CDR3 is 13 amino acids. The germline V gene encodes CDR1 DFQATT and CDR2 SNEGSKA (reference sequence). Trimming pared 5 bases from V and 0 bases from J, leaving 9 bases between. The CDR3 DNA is TGCAGTGCTTGGAGACCTAGCACAGATACGCAGTATTTT. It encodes CSAWRPSTDTQYF.

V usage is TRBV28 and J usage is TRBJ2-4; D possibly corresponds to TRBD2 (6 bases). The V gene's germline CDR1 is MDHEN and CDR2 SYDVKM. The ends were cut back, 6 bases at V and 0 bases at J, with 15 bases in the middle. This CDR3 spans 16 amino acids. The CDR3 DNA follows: TGTGCCAGCAGGCCCGGGACTTTTCTAGCCAAAAACATTCAGTACTTC. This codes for CASRPGTFLAKNIQYF.

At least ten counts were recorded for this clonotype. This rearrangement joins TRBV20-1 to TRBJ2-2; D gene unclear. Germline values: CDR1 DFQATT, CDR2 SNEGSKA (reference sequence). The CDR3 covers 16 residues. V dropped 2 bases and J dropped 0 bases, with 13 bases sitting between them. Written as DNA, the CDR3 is TGCAGTGCTAGAAAAATGAGGCCTACGAACACCGGGGAGCTGTTTTTT. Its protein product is CSARKMRPTNTGELFF.

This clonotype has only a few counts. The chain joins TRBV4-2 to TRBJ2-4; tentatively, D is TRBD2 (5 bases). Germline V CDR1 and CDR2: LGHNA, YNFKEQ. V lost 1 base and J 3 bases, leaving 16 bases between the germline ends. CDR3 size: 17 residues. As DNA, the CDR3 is TGTGCCAGCAGCCAAGGAGGGCTAGCTCGCGACAAAAACATTCAGTACTTC. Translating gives CASSQGGLARDKNIQYF.

In nucleotides, the CDR3 is TGTGCCAGCAGCCTGGATGGGGGTCGGTCCTACGAGCAGTACTTC. It yields the protein CASSLDGGRSYEQYF. The gene calls are TRBV5-4 and TRBJ2-7; D may be TRBD1 or TRBD2 (5 bases each). V was shortened by 4 bases and J by 1 base, with 15 bases between the two germline ends. CDR3 length: 15 amino acids. Looked up from germline, CDR1 is SGHNT and CDR2 is YYREEE (reference sequence).

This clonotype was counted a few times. CDR3 in amino acids: CASSDPFVGDGPYEQYF. CDR3 sequence (DNA): TGCGCCAGCAGTGACCCCTTCGTAGGGGACGGACCCTACGAGCAGTACTTC. The J gene is TRBJ2-7, the V gene TRBV10-1; D is possibly TRBD1 or TRBD2 (5 bases each). V lost 3 bases to trimming and J lost 2 bases, with 20 bases between them. CDR3 length equals 17 residues. Germline lookup yields CDR1 WNHNN and CDR2 SYGVQD (reference sequence).

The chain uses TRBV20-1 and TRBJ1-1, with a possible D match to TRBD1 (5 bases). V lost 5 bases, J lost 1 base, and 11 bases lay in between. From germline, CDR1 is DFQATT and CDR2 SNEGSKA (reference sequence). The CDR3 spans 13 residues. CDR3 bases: TGCAGTGCTGACCAGGGACCGAACACTGAAGCTTTCTTT. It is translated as CSADQGPNTEAFF.

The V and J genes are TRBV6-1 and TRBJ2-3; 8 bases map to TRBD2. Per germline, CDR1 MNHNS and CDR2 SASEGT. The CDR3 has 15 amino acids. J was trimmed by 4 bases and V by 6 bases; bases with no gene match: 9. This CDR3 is CASRPGRALPDTQYF. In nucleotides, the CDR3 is TGTGCCAGCAGACCCGGGAGGGCCCTCCCAGATACGCAGTATTTT.

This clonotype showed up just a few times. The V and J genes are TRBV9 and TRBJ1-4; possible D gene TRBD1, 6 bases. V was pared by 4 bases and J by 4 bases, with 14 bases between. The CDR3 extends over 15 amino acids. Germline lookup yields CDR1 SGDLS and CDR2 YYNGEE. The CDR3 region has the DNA TGTGCCAGCAGCCTAGGGGGACAAATTAATGAAAAACTGTTTTTT. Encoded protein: CASSLGGQINEKLFF.

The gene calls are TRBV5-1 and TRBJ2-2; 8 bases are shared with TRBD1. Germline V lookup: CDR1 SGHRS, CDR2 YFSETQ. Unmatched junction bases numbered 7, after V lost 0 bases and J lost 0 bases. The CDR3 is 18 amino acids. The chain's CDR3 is CASSLGRQGAANTGELFF. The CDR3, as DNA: TGCGCCAGCAGCTTGGGACGTCAGGGGGCCGCGAACACCGGGGAGCTGTTTTTT.

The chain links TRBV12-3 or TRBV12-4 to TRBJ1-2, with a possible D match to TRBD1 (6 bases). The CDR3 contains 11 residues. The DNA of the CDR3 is TGTGCTTCTGGTGGGGGCGGGGGCTACACCTTC. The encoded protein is CASGGGGGYTF.

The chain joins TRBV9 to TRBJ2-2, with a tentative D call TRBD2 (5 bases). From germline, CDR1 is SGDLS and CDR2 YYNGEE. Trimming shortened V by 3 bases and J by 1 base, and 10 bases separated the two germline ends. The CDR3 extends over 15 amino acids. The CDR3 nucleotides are TGTGCCAGCAGCGCCAGGAGCGGGAACACCGGGGAGCTGTTTTTT. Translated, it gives CASSARSGNTGELFF.

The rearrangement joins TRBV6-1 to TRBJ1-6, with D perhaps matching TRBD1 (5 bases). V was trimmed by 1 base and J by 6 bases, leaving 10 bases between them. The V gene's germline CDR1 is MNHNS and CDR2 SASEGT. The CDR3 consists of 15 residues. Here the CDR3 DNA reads TGTGCCAGCAGTGAAGATGGCAGGGCTAATTCACCCCTCCACTTT. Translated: CASSEDGRANSPLHF.

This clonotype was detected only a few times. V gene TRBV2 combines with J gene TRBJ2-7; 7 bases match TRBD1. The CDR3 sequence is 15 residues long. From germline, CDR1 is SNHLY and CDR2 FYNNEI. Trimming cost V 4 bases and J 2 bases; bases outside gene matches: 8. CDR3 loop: CASSATGVIPYEQYF. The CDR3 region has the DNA TGTGCCAGCAGTGCAACAGGGGTGATCCCCTACGAGCAGTACTTC.